Each of the 10 T cell receptor beta chains below was sequenced from the same sample in a study of blood T cells in healthy people across ages. A sample-barcoded 5' primer and a J-beta primer mix were used in a second PCR of roughly 7 to 11 cycles. MiXCR, applied by TCRdb to the 5' RACE reads, yields one record per CDR3 protein. The data contain 600,000 or so distinct CDR3 sequences, under 55% of them singletons. The sequenced sample consisted of blood. The receptors originated from a man of 80 years or more in good health.

V usage is TRBV7-2 and J usage is TRBJ2-1, with D possibly being TRBD2 (5 bases). Germline values: CDR1 SGHTA, CDR2 FQGNSA. V was shortened by 2 bases and J by 2 bases, with 13 bases between the two germline ends. CDR3 size: 16 residues. CDR3 in DNA: TGTGCCAGCAGCTTACTAGGACGGGGTGCCTACAATGAGCAGTTCTTC. Its translation is CASSLLGRGAYNEQFF.

V is TRBV4-3 and J is TRBJ2-7; 9 nucleotides agree with TRBD1. Germline V gives CDR1 LGHNA, CDR2 YSLEER. J gave up 2 bases and V 5 bases, and 7 bases lay outside the gene matches. The CDR3 contains 15 residues. The CDR3: CASSGYRGLTYEQYF. CDR3 bases: TGCGCCAGCAGCGGTTACAGGGGGCTCACCTACGAGCAGTACTTC.

The chain couples TRBV12-3 or TRBV12-4 to TRBJ2-1, with 13 bases that match TRBD2. The CDR3 sequence is 16 residues long. V lost 5 bases and J lost 6; bases outside the gene matches: 7. The CDR3 reads CASSPRTSGGFNEQFF. The CDR3 DNA follows: TGTGCCAGCAGTCCCCGGACTAGCGGGGGTTTCAATGAGCAGTTCTTC.

The chain couples TRBV30 to TRBJ2-3; the D gene is possibly TRBD2 (6 bases). Trimming took off 0 bases at V and 0 bases at J, with 13 bases between the two ends. The CDR3 sequence is 16 residues long. Germline values: CDR1 GTSNPN, CDR2 SVGIG (reference sequence). CDR3 in amino acids: CAWSVFAGTSTDTQYF. The CDR3 DNA sequence: TGTGCCTGGAGTGTATTTGCGGGGACTAGCACAGATACGCAGTATTTT. The full variable domain, with the rest looked up from reference TRBV30 and TRBJ2-3, is SQTIHQWPATLVQPVGSPLSLECTVEGTSNPNLYWYRQAAGRGLQLLFYSVGIGQISSEVPQNLSASRPQDRQFILSSKKLLLSDSGFYLCAWSVFAGTSTDTQYFGPGTRLTVL.

This clonotype was seen a few times. V is TRBV5-1 and J is TRBJ2-1; TRBD2 agrees at 12 bases. CDR1 and CDR2 from the germline V gene are SGHRS and YFSETQ. The CDR3 totals 17 residues. V lost 1 base, J lost 8 bases, and 10 bases stayed unmatched. CDR3 protein: CASSLSTSGSGHDEQFF. The DNA for the CDR3 is TGCGCCAGCAGCTTGTCGACTAGCGGGAGTGGGCATGATGAGCAGTTCTTC.

In this sample, this clonotype turned up a few times. This rearrangement joins TRBV7-9 to TRBJ1-1; D unclear. This CDR3 region has 13 residues. The V and J ends lost 1 base and 6 bases respectively, with 9 bases between them. CDR1 is SEHNR and CDR2 is FQNEAQ in the germline V gene (reference sequence). CDR3 sequence: CASSLEAGSEAFF. For the CDR3, the DNA is TGTGCCAGCAGCTTAGAGGCGGGATCTGAAGCTTTCTTT.

The chain has TRBV7-2 and TRBJ2-3; D gene uncertain. V was cut by 4 bases and J by 4 bases, with 9 bases left in between. CDR1 is SGHTA, CDR2 FQGNSA, per germline. CDR3 size: 13 residues. The CDR3 bases are TGTGCCAGCAGCTCAATGACTCCAGATACGCAGTATTTT. It encodes CASSSMTPDTQYF. The full variable domain, completed using reference TRBV7-2 and TRBJ2-3, is GAGVSQSPSNKVTEKGKDVELRCDPISGHTALYWYRQSLGQGLEFLIYFQGNSAPDKSGLPSDRFSAERTGGSVSTLTIQRTQQEDSAVYLCASSSMTPDTQYFGPGTRLTVL.

This clonotype has more than one count but fewer than ten. V and J are TRBV29-1 and TRBJ1-1; 9 bases are shared with TRBD1. The trim removed 6 bases at V and 1 base at J, leaving 9 bases unmatched. CDR1 is SQVTM, CDR2 ANQGSEA, per germline. The CDR3 length is 15 residues. The DNA of the CDR3 is TGCAGCGTCGGATACAGGGGGCTGACGAACACTGAAGCTTTCTTT. It specifies CSVGYRGLTNTEAFF.

V gene TRBV29-1 combines with J gene TRBJ2-1, with D perhaps matching TRBD2 (5 bases). Gene TRBJ2-7 matches the end of the DNA better, so the J call may be wrong. This CDR3 is built from 13 residues. The germline CDR1 and CDR2 sequences are SQVTM and ANQGSEA. The CDR3 region is CSVAGLPYNEQYF. For the CDR3, the DNA is TGCAGCGTTGCGGGGTTACCCTACAATGAGCAGTACTTC.

The chain uses TRBV27 and TRBJ2-7; TRBD2 matches at 10 bases. Losses at the gene ends were 7 bases for V and 1 base for J; bases not matched to a gene: 7. CDR1 is MNHEY and CDR2 is SMNVEV in the germline V gene (reference sequence). CDR3 length equals 15 residues. CDR3 in amino acids: CASTPTSGASYEQYF. The CDR3 DNA is TGTGCCAGCACCCCAACTAGCGGGGCGTCCTACGAGCAGTACTTC.